This TCR beta chain was sequenced for a study of control samples from healthy donors and cancer patients. Here immunoSEQ multiplex PCR was the method, and the copy in TCRdb shows in-frame clones only, minus some. The sample includes some 120,000 clones, roughly 94% of them seen just once. Material: blood. The origin of this receptor is a man under 40 in good health.

CDR3 in DNA: TGCGCCAGCAGCCAAGATCTTTCCGGGACAGGTCTCAATCAGCCCCAGCATTTT. Translated: CASSQDLSGTGLNQPQHF. The genes are TRBV4-3 and TRBJ1-5, with TRBD1 matching 8 bases. Per the germline V gene, CDR1 is LGHNA and CDR2 is YSLEER. The CDR3 runs 18 residues. The J segment lost 3 bases and the V segment lost 0 bases, leaving 10 bases of the junction unmatched.